The rows below give T cell receptor beta chains drawn from one sample of a study of shared clonotypes between healthy human individuals. Clones were sequenced by immunoSEQ multiplex PCR, and TCRdb holds only the in-frame ones, with some missing. The sample lists about 2.2 million clones; about 92% were seen once. The sequencing input was naive CD8+ T cells from PBMCs. The receptors derive from a man between 18 and 35 years old in good health. Some clones in this sample may be carry-over from other donors' samples. Each CDR3 is given with its conserved first and last residue. D genes are given only for firm matches. The size entry is marked missing in some rows and otherwise reads once, few, many or a size class.

D,V,size,J,DNA,CDR3
.,TRBV5-4,.,TRBJ1-1,TGTGCCAGCAGCCCTAGAATGAACACTGAAGCTTTCTTT,CASSPRMNTEAFF
.,TRBV4-2,few,TRBJ2-1,TGTGCCAGCAGCTTTACCAGCGATGAGCAGTTCTTC,CASSFTSDEQFF
TRBD1,TRBV16,.,TRBJ1-1,TGTGCCAGCAGCCCGAGGACAGGGGAAGTTACTGAAGCTTTCTTT,CASSPRTGEVTEAFF
TRBD1,TRBV29-1,.,TRBJ2-7,TGCAGCGCCTGGACAGGGCGACCCCCAGTGCAGTACTTC,CSAWTGRPPVQYF
.,TRBV28,.,TRBJ1-3,TGTGCCAGCAGTTTGGTCACCTCTGGAAACACCATATATTTT,CASSLVTSGNTIYF
.,TRBV27,.,TRBJ2-7,TGTGCCAGCAGTTCCAGGGCCCCCTACGAGCAGTACTTC,CASSSRAPYEQYF
.,TRBV28,.,TRBJ2-1,TGTGCCAGCGCTACAGTTGCACAGGTTGAGCAGTTCTTC,CASATVAQVEQFF
.,TRBV27,.,TRBJ2-7,TGTGCCAGCAGACCGTCCCCCTACGAGCAGTACTTC,CASRPSPYEQYF
.,TRBV28,.,TRBJ1-3,TGTGCCAGCAGAAAAGACAGGCTCTCTGGAAACACCATATATTTT,CASRKDRLSGNTIYF
.,TRBV15,.,TRBJ2-3,TGTGCCACCAGCAGAGGTAACTCGGATACGCAGTATTTT,CATSRGNSDTQYF
.,TRBV19,.,TRBJ1-5,TGTGCCAGTAGCCTGGGGGGGGGTTATAGCAATCAGCCCCAGCATTTT,CASSLGGGYSNQPQHF
.,TRBV28,.,TRBJ1-5,TGTGCCAGCAGAATTGTGTCGGGGTGGAGCAATCAGCCCCAGCATTTT,CASRIVSGWSNQPQHF
.,TRBV6-1,.,TRBJ1-4,TGTGCCAGCAGTGATGAAAGGGGCTACCGTGCAACTAATGAAAAACTGTTTTTT,CASSDERGYRATNEKLFF
.,TRBV6-1,.,TRBJ1-1,TGTGCCAGCAGTGAATGGACACCCTACACTGAAGCTTTCTTT,CASSEWTPYTEAFF
TRBD1,TRBV19,.,TRBJ2-1,TGTGCCAGTAGTATACCGGGACAGGGGAATGAGCAGTTCTTC,CASSIPGQGNEQFF
TRBD1,TRBV6-1,.,TRBJ2-6,TGTGCCAGCAGTGAAGTCGACAGGGGCTGGGGGGCCAACGTCCTGACTTTC,CASSEVDRGWGANVLTF
.,TRBV27,.,TRBJ1-5,TGTGCCAGCAGTTTATTGGGGTCCAGGGATCAGCCCCAGCATTTT,CASSLLGSRDQPQHF
.,TRBV27,.,TRBJ1-5,TGTGCCAGCAGGCCTAGACTTGGAGCGGGGCCCGGGCAGCCCCAGCATTTT,CASRPRLGAGPGQPQHF
.,TRBV27,.,TRBJ2-3,TGTGCCAGCAGTCTACTCCCGCTGGGGGCAAGCACAGATACGCAGTATTTT,CASSLLPLGASTDTQYF
TRBD1,TRBV7-9,.,TRBJ1-1,TGTGCCAGCAGCGCCGCCGGGACAGGGGGTATGGGCACTGAAGCTTTCTTT,CASSAAGTGGMGTEAFF
.,TRBV19,.,TRBJ2-6,TGTGCCAGTAGTATGGGGGCTTCTGGGGCCAACGTCCTGACTTTC,CASSMGASGANVLTF
TRBD2,TRBV27,.,TRBJ2-7,TGTGCCAGCAGTCCGACGATGGCGGGAGTCTACGAGCAGTACTTC,CASSPTMAGVYEQYF
TRBD2,TRBV18,.,TRBJ2-1,TGTGCCAGCTCAAACCCGGGACTAGCGGGAGTTCTTGAGCAGTTCTTC,CASSNPGLAGVLEQFF
TRBD2,TRBV9,once,TRBJ2-1,TGTGCCAGCAGCGTAAGACTAGCGGGCGACAATGAGCAGTTCTTC,CASSVRLAGDNEQFF
.,TRBV19,few,TRBJ1-1,TGTGCCAGTAGTATCCGACAGATGAACACTGAAGCTTTCTTT,CASSIRQMNTEAFF
TRBD2,TRBV5-4,.,TRBJ2-1,TGTGCCAGCAGCTTTTTACTAGCGGGATTAGATGAGCAGTTCTTC,CASSFLLAGLDEQFF
.,TRBV11-3,.,TRBJ2-1,TGTGCCAGCAAAGAGGGGCTCGATGAGCAGTTCTTC,CASKEGLDEQFF
.,TRBV7-9,once,TRBJ2-4,TGTGCCAGCAGCTTAGGTGGGGACAAAGCCAAAAACATTCAGTACTTC,CASSLGGDKAKNIQYF
TRBD1,TRBV9,few,TRBJ1-2,TGTGCCAGCAGCCCGCAAACTGGGGCAGGGGGGAACTATGGCTACACCTTC,CASSPQTGAGGNYGYTF
.,TRBV10-3,.,TRBJ1-2,TGTGCCATCAGTGAGTCCAGACAGATAAACTATGGCTACACCTTC,CAISESRQINYGYTF
.,TRBV4-1,.,TRBJ1-6,TGCGCCAGCAGCCAATCGGATTCACCCCTCCACTTT,CASSQSDSPLHF
.,TRBV29-1,.,TRBJ1-2,TGCAGCGTTGGACGGGACGGCGACTATGGCTACACCTTC,CSVGRDGDYGYTF
.,TRBV6-1,.,TRBJ2-7,TGTGCCAGCAGTGAAGAACCGGAGGGAATTTACGAGCAGTACTTC,CASSEEPEGIYEQYF
.,TRBV11-3,.,TRBJ1-1,TGTGCCAGCAGCTTAGTTCAGGGGACTGAAGCTTTCTTT,CASSLVQGTEAFF
.,TRBV4-1,.,TRBJ2-2,TGCGCCAGCAGCCAGGACTCGGGACACGGGGAGCTGTTTTTT,CASSQDSGHGELFF
TRBD2,TRBV5-6,.,TRBJ2-1,TGTGCCAGCAGCTTTCGGACTAGCGGGAGTGCGGAGTTCTTC,CASSFRTSGSAEFF
.,TRBV30,.,TRBJ2-2,TGTGCCTGGAGTTCGCCGCCCGGGGAGCTGTTTTTT,CAWSSPPGELFF
TRBD2,TRBV28,.,TRBJ2-7,TGTGCCAGCAGTTTAGAAAGTCCGCTAGCGGGGTACGAGCAGTACTTC,CASSLESPLAGYEQYF
.,TRBV4-1,few,TRBJ1-1,TGCGCCAGCAGCCAAGATACTCTTCTGGTGGCTGAAGCTTTCTTT,CASSQDTLLVAEAFF
.,TRBV11-2,.,TRBJ2-6,TGTGCCAGCAGCCCAAGATCAGGCTCTGGGGCCAACGTCCTGACTTTC,CASSPRSGSGANVLTF
TRBD1,TRBV4-1,.,TRBJ2-7,TGCGCCAGCAGCCTCGGGACAGCATACGAGCAGTACTTC,CASSLGTAYEQYF